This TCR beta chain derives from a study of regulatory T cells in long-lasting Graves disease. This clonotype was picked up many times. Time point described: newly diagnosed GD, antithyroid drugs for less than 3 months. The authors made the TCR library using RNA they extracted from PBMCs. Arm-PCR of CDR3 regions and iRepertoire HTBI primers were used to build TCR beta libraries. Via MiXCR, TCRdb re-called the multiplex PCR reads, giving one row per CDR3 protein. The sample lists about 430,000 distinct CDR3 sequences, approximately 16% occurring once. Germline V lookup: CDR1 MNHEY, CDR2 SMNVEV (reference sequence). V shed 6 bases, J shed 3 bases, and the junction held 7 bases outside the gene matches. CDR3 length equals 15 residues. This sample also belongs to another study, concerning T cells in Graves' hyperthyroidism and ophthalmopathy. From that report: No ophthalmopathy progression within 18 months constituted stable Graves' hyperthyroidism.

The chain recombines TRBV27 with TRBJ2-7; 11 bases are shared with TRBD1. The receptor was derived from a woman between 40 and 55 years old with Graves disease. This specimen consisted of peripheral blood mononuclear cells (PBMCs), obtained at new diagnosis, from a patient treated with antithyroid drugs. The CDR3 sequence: CASRNRTGGFYEQYF. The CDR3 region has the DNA TGTGCCAGCAGAAACCGGACAGGGGGCTTCTACGAGCAGTACTTC.